The clone carrying this T cell receptor (beta chain) was picked up a small number of times. Its antigen is currently unknown. This sample was taken from a study of cytomegalovirus exposure and HLA in healthy donors. Notes on the study in general: Among the sequence variants, a highly shared cluster was likely an artifact of sequencing. Because they were indistinguishable, some V segments, including TRBV6-2 and TRBV6-3, were excluded. The classifier reportedly diagnosed cytomegalovirus status with high sensitivity and specificity.

PCR primers comprised 60 Vbeta and 13 Jbeta primers. TCRdb's table, derived via immunoSEQ multiplex PCR, lists solely in-frame clones and lacks some. This sample carries fewer than 130,000 clones, 74% of them seen once, and the ten largest clones take about 2.8%. CDR1 is DFQATT, CDR2 SNEGSKA, per germline (reference sequence). V was trimmed by 6 bases and J by 8 bases, leaving 11 bases between them. The CDR3 is 10 residues long. V gene TRBV20-1 combines with J gene TRBJ2-7, with D tentatively TRBD2 (5 bases). This receptor was taken from a middle-aged man in good health and CMV-seropositive. The sequenced material came from PBMCs. CDR3: CSAWAGQQYF. As DNA, the CDR3 is TGCAGTGCGTGGGCGGGCCAGCAGTACTTC.